Listed below are T cell receptor beta chains from one sample, sequenced in a study of T cells after yellow fever vaccination. From the 5' RACE reads, TCRdb called clonotypes with MiXCR, one entry per CDR3 protein. This table holds around 360,000 distinct CDR3 sequences, roughly 12% found once. Sequencing was performed on PBMCs, taken on the day of the first yellow fever vaccination. All receptors derive from a man aged 18-30 years who received the YFV17D yellow fever vaccine. CDR3s include the opening cysteine and the closing phenylalanine or tryptophan. The order of the fields is V gene, J gene, D gene, clone size, CDR3 protein, CDR3 DNA. A D gene is named only where the DNA matches it firmly. Not every row has a clone size; where given, it reads once, few, many or a size class.

v_call: TRBV12-3/TRBV12-4; j_call: TRBJ2-1; d_call: TRBD2; clone_size: -; cdr3_aa: CASTHERGNYNEQFF; cdr3_nt: TGTGCCAGCACTCATGAGCGGGGGAACTACAATGAGCAGTTCTTC
v_call: TRBV7-2; j_call: TRBJ1-5; d_call: TRBD1; clone_size: -; cdr3_aa: CASSLTGDTQPQHF; cdr3_nt: TGTGCCAGCAGCTTAACAGGGGATACTCAGCCCCAGCATTTT
v_call: TRBV5-1; j_call: TRBJ1-1; d_call: -; clone_size: few; cdr3_aa: CASRRGGDTEAFF; cdr3_nt: TGCGCCAGCAGGCGAGGAGGGGACACTGAAGCTTTCTTT
v_call: TRBV7-2; j_call: TRBJ1-5; d_call: -; clone_size: few; cdr3_aa: CASSTWVNQPQHF; cdr3_nt: TGTGCCAGCAGTACTTGGGTCAATCAGCCCCAGCATTTT
v_call: TRBV15; j_call: TRBJ2-3; d_call: TRBD2; clone_size: -; cdr3_aa: CATSVRLAGGDTQYF; cdr3_nt: TGTGCCACCAGCGTGAGACTAGCGGGTGGTGATACGCAGTATTTT
v_call: TRBV28; j_call: TRBJ2-1; d_call: TRBD1; clone_size: -; cdr3_aa: CASGGQLGSSYNEQFF; cdr3_nt: TGTGCCAGCGGGGGACAGCTTGGGAGCTCCTACAATGAGCAGTTCTTC
v_call: TRBV15; j_call: TRBJ2-3; d_call: TRBD1; clone_size: few; cdr3_aa: CATSRAQGAGTDTQYF; cdr3_nt: TGTGCCACCAGCAGAGCACAGGGGGCTGGTACAGATACGCAGTATTTT
v_call: TRBV10-3; j_call: TRBJ2-2; d_call: -; clone_size: few; cdr3_aa: CAISGGGGPNANTGELFF; cdr3_nt: TGTGCCATCAGTGGGGGAGGGGGACCGAATGCGAACACCGGGGAGCTGTTTTTT
v_call: TRBV7-9; j_call: TRBJ2-5; d_call: TRBD2; clone_size: -; cdr3_aa: CASSQGTSARGAQYF; cdr3_nt: TGTGCCAGCAGCCAAGGGACTAGTGCGCGCGGGGCCCAGTACTTC
v_call: TRBV4-1; j_call: TRBJ2-3; d_call: TRBD2; clone_size: few; cdr3_aa: CASSQGTGVAGGTDTQYF; cdr3_nt: TGCGCCAGCAGCCAAGGGACTGGAGTGGCGGGGGGAACAGATACGCAGTATTTT
v_call: TRBV9; j_call: TRBJ1-3; d_call: -; clone_size: few; cdr3_aa: CASSVGRQGKAGNTIYF; cdr3_nt: TGTGCCAGCAGCGTAGGACGGCAGGGGAAAGCTGGAAACACCATATATTTT
v_call: TRBV19; j_call: TRBJ2-1; d_call: -; clone_size: -; cdr3_aa: CASSILGDSYNEQFF; cdr3_nt: TGTGCCAGTAGTATATTAGGGGACTCCTACAATGAGCAGTTCTTC
v_call: TRBV7-2; j_call: TRBJ2-3; d_call: -; clone_size: once; cdr3_aa: CASSEGVYTDTQYF; cdr3_nt: TGTGCCAGCAGCGAGGGGGTCTACACAGATACGCAGTATTTT
v_call: TRBV4-1; j_call: TRBJ1-5; d_call: -; clone_size: many; cdr3_aa: CASSQGPGEAQPQHF; cdr3_nt: TGCGCCAGCAGCCAAGGACCAGGGGAGGCTCAGCCCCAGCATTTT
v_call: TRBV7-2; j_call: TRBJ1-5; d_call: -; clone_size: few; cdr3_aa: CASSLQVGNQPQHF; cdr3_nt: TGTGCCAGCAGCTTACAGGTTGGAAATCAGCCCCAGCATTTT
v_call: TRBV11-3; j_call: TRBJ2-1; d_call: -; clone_size: -; cdr3_aa: CASSLEQESNNEQFF; cdr3_nt: TGTGCCAGCAGCTTAGAACAGGAGAGTAACAATGAGCAGTTCTTC
v_call: TRBV6-5; j_call: TRBJ2-1; d_call: -; clone_size: many; cdr3_aa: CASSFIPPVYNEQFF; cdr3_nt: TGTGCCAGCAGTTTTATTCCCCCGGTTTACAATGAGCAGTTCTTC
v_call: TRBV5-1; j_call: TRBJ1-2; d_call: TRBD1; clone_size: few; cdr3_aa: CASSLTGTGGADGYTF; cdr3_nt: TGCGCCAGCAGCTTGACCGGGACAGGGGGCGCAGATGGCTACACCTTC
v_call: TRBV19; j_call: TRBJ2-1; d_call: TRBD2; clone_size: many; cdr3_aa: CASSIGGGLYNEQFF; cdr3_nt: TGTGCCAGTAGTATCGGGGGGGGATTATACAATGAGCAGTTCTTC
v_call: TRBV4-2; j_call: TRBJ2-5; d_call: -; clone_size: many; cdr3_aa: CASSQGRAGETQYF; cdr3_nt: TGTGCCAGCAGCCAAGGCCGGGCAGGAGAGACCCAGTACTTC
v_call: TRBV7-8; j_call: TRBJ2-1; d_call: -; clone_size: few; cdr3_aa: CASSLLTSNEQFF; cdr3_nt: TGTGCCAGCAGCTTATTGACTAGCAATGAGCAGTTCTTC
v_call: TRBV27; j_call: TRBJ1-1; d_call: TRBD1; clone_size: -; cdr3_aa: CESKQGQGTAEAFF; cdr3_nt: TGTGAATCAAAACAGGGACAGGGTACGGCTGAAGCTTTCTTT